These T cell receptor beta chains were read from a single sample in a study of beta chain features in type 1 diabetes. Generated by immunoSEQ multiplex PCR, the TCRdb table keeps only in-frame clones and is missing some. This sample carries 130,000 or so clones, about 10% of them seen once, and the ten largest clones take roughly 0.75%. Sequencing was performed on central memory CD4+ T cells from blood. These receptors came from a young man with type 1 diabetes. The CDR3 runs from the conserved cysteine through the conserved F or W. A D gene is named only where the DNA matches it firmly. Size is stated for part of the rows, as once, few or many counts, or as a class when the clone is expanded.

clone size: few
J gene: TRBJ1-2
V gene: TRBV27
D gene: NA
CDR3 protein: CASGKYGYGYTF
CDR3 DNA: TGTGCCAGCGGAAAATACGGGTATGGCTACACCTTC

clone size: NA
J gene: TRBJ2-5
V gene: TRBV7-7
D gene: TRBD2
CDR3 protein: CASSSTSGGHQETQYF
CDR3 DNA: TGTGCTAGCAGTTCAACTAGCGGGGGGCACCAAGAGACCCAGTACTTC

clone size: NA
J gene: TRBJ2-7
V gene: TRBV2
D gene: TRBD1
CDR3 protein: CASRGDRGEFYEQYF
CDR3 DNA: TGTGCCAGCAGGGGGGACAGGGGGGAGTTCTACGAGCAGTACTTC

clone size: NA
J gene: TRBJ2-3
V gene: TRBV7-9
D gene: NA
CDR3 protein: CASSAIASPGQYF
CDR3 DNA: TGTGCCAGCAGCGCCATAGCTTCACCGGGGCAGTATTTT

clone size: NA
J gene: TRBJ2-2
V gene: TRBV5-1
D gene: NA
CDR3 protein: CASSSSVTGELFF
CDR3 DNA: TGCGCCAGCTCTTCTAGCGTAACCGGGGAGCTGTTTTTT

clone size: NA
J gene: TRBJ1-5
V gene: TRBV7-3
D gene: NA
CDR3 protein: CASSLWVGPGDSNQPQHF
CDR3 DNA: TGTGCCAGCAGCTTATGGGTAGGGCCAGGGGATAGCAATCAGCCCCAGCATTTT

clone size: few
J gene: TRBJ2-2
V gene: TRBV27
D gene: NA
CDR3 protein: CASSSYRFTGELFF
CDR3 DNA: TGTGCCAGCAGTTCTTACCGGTTCACCGGGGAGCTGTTTTTT

clone size: few
J gene: TRBJ2-3
V gene: TRBV6-5
D gene: NA
CDR3 protein: CATSTRASDTQYF
CDR3 DNA: TGTGCCACCTCGACTAGGGCTTCAGATACGCAGTATTTT

clone size: NA
J gene: TRBJ2-6
V gene: TRBV7-3
D gene: NA
CDR3 protein: CASSSRSSGANVLTF
CDR3 DNA: TGTGCCAGCAGCTCGAGAAGCTCTGGGGCCAACGTCCTGACTTTC

clone size: NA
J gene: TRBJ2-1
V gene: TRBV5-4
D gene: TRBD1
CDR3 protein: CASSPTGDSYNEQFF
CDR3 DNA: TGTGCCAGCAGCCCGACAGGGGACTCCTACAATGAGCAGTTCTTC

clone size: NA
J gene: TRBJ1-6
V gene: TRBV27
D gene: TRBD1
CDR3 protein: CATGDRNSPLHF
CDR3 DNA: TGTGCTACAGGGGATCGGAATTCACCCCTCCACTTT

clone size: NA
J gene: TRBJ2-1
V gene: TRBV6-6
D gene: TRBD1
CDR3 protein: CASSLNRGVIYNEQFF
CDR3 DNA: TGTGCCAGCAGTTTAAACAGGGGGGTTATCTACAATGAGCAGTTCTTC

clone size: few
J gene: TRBJ1-3
V gene: TRBV6-5
D gene: TRBD1
CDR3 protein: CASSYSDRLPGNTIYF
CDR3 DNA: TGTGCCAGCAGTTACTCGGACAGGTTGCCTGGAAACACCATATATTTT

clone size: few
J gene: TRBJ2-1
V gene: TRBV7-3
D gene: TRBD2
CDR3 protein: CASSLVPSGYNEQFF
CDR3 DNA: TGTGCCAGCAGCTTAGTCCCTAGCGGCTACAATGAGCAGTTCTTC

clone size: few
J gene: TRBJ1-2
V gene: TRBV5-4
D gene: NA
CDR3 protein: CASSLLGGGAYGYTF
CDR3 DNA: TGTGCCAGCAGCTTGCTAGGCGGGGGCGCCTATGGCTACACCTTC

clone size: NA
J gene: TRBJ1-4
V gene: TRBV7-8
D gene: NA
CDR3 protein: CASSLQGKVEKLFF
CDR3 DNA: TGTGCCAGCAGCTTACAGGGGAAGGTCGAAAAACTGTTTTTT

clone size: NA
J gene: TRBJ2-5
V gene: TRBV7-2
D gene: TRBD2
CDR3 protein: CASTRVVAGDSQETQYF
CDR3 DNA: TGTGCCAGCACCCGTGTGGTAGCGGGGGACTCACAAGAGACCCAGTACTTC

clone size: few
J gene: TRBJ2-2
V gene: TRBV7-2
D gene: TRBD2
CDR3 protein: CASSPQGRGAGELFF
CDR3 DNA: TGTGCCAGCAGCCCCCAGGGGCGGGGGGCCGGGGAGCTGTTTTTT

clone size: few
J gene: TRBJ1-4
V gene: TRBV15
D gene: NA
CDR3 protein: CATSRDHLQTNEKLFF
CDR3 DNA: TGTGCCACCAGCAGAGATCACCTTCAGACTAATGAAAAACTGTTTTTT

clone size: NA
J gene: TRBJ1-2
V gene: TRBV29-1
D gene: NA
CDR3 protein: CSVRQGGGYTF
CDR3 DNA: TGCAGCGTTCGCCAGGGAGGCGGCTACACCTTC

clone size: NA
J gene: TRBJ1-2
V gene: TRBV19
D gene: TRBD1
CDR3 protein: CASSTPGQVYGYTF
CDR3 DNA: TGTGCCAGTAGTACCCCCGGACAGGTTTATGGCTACACCTTC

clone size: few
J gene: TRBJ1-4
V gene: TRBV5-8
D gene: NA
CDR3 protein: CASSRGHPNEKLFF
CDR3 DNA: TGTGCCAGCAGCAGGGGACACCCCAATGAAAAACTGTTTTTT

clone size: few
J gene: TRBJ2-1
V gene: TRBV2
D gene: TRBD2
CDR3 protein: CASNRDSGGINEQFF
CDR3 DNA: TGTGCCAGCAATCGGGATAGCGGGGGGATCAATGAGCAGTTCTTC

clone size: NA
J gene: TRBJ2-5
V gene: TRBV6-5
D gene: TRBD2
CDR3 protein: CASSRPGLAEETQYF
CDR3 DNA: TGTGCCAGCAGTCGCCCGGGACTAGCGGAGGAGACCCAGTACTTC

clone size: NA
J gene: TRBJ2-1
V gene: TRBV29-1
D gene: TRBD1
CDR3 protein: CSVGRGTGHNEQFF
CDR3 DNA: TGCAGCGTTGGTCGTGGGACAGGGCACAATGAGCAGTTCTTC

clone size: few
J gene: TRBJ2-3
V gene: TRBV18
D gene: TRBD1
CDR3 protein: CASSRLRDRTDTQYF
CDR3 DNA: TGTGCCAGCTCACGACTCCGGGACAGAACAGATACGCAGTATTTT

clone size: few
J gene: TRBJ2-3
V gene: TRBV7-9
D gene: TRBD2
CDR3 protein: CASSQATSARTDTQYF
CDR3 DNA: TGTGCCAGCAGCCAAGCTACTAGCGCGAGGACAGATACGCAGTATTTT

clone size: few
J gene: TRBJ1-2
V gene: TRBV10-1
D gene: NA
CDR3 protein: CARTTGTYGYTF
CDR3 DNA: TGCGCCAGGACCACAGGGACCTATGGCTACACCTTC

clone size: few
J gene: TRBJ2-2
V gene: TRBV2
D gene: TRBD2
CDR3 protein: CASEREGTGELFF
CDR3 DNA: TGTGCCAGCGAGAGGGAGGGGACCGGGGAGCTGTTTTTT

clone size: NA
J gene: TRBJ2-1
V gene: TRBV4-1
D gene: TRBD1
CDR3 protein: CASSYGQGAKNEQFF
CDR3 DNA: TGCGCCAGCAGTTACGGACAGGGGGCTAAAAATGAGCAGTTCTTC

clone size: few
J gene: TRBJ1-3
V gene: TRBV18
D gene: NA
CDR3 protein: CASSYGQRGNTIYF
CDR3 DNA: TGTGCCAGCTCATATGGACAGCGAGGAAACACCATATATTTT

clone size: NA
J gene: TRBJ2-2
V gene: TRBV5-6
D gene: NA
CDR3 protein: CASSLTANTGELFF
CDR3 DNA: TGTGCCAGCAGCCTTACTGCGAACACCGGGGAGCTGTTTTTT

clone size: NA
J gene: TRBJ2-5
V gene: TRBV5-1
D gene: NA
CDR3 protein: CASSLASTSGGYQETQYF
CDR3 DNA: TGCGCCAGCAGCTTGGCCTCGACCTCTGGGGGGTACCAAGAGACCCAGTACTTC

clone size: NA
J gene: TRBJ1-2
V gene: TRBV5-1
D gene: TRBD1
CDR3 protein: CASSVTGGEGYGYTF
CDR3 DNA: TGCGCCAGCAGCGTGACAGGGGGCGAGGGGTATGGCTACACCTTC

clone size: few
J gene: TRBJ2-1
V gene: TRBV5-1
D gene: TRBD2
CDR3 protein: CASGSLASGGVNEQFF
CDR3 DNA: TGCGCCAGCGGATCCCTGGCCAGCGGGGGGGTAAATGAGCAGTTCTTC

clone size: few
J gene: TRBJ2-5
V gene: TRBV11-2
D gene: TRBD1
CDR3 protein: CASSLLDRVSETQYF
CDR3 DNA: TGTGCCAGCAGCTTGCTAGACAGGGTCTCCGAGACCCAGTACTTC

clone size: NA
J gene: TRBJ2-6
V gene: TRBV7-2
D gene: NA
CDR3 protein: CASSPIETGTTGANVLTF
CDR3 DNA: TGTGCCAGCAGCCCAATAGAAACAGGGACCACTGGGGCCAACGTCCTGACTTTC